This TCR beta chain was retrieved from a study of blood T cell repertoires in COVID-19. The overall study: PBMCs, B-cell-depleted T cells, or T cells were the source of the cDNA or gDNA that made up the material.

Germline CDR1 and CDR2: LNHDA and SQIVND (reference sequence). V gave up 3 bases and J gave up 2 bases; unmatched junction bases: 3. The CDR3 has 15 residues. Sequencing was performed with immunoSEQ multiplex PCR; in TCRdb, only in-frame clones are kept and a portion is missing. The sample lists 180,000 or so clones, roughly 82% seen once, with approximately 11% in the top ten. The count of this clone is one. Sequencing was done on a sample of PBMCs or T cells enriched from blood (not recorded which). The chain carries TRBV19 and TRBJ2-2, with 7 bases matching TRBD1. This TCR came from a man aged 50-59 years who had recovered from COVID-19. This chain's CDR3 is CASSIGTANTGELFF. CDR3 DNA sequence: TGTGCCAGTAGTATCGGGACAGCCAACACCGGGGAGCTGTTTTTT.